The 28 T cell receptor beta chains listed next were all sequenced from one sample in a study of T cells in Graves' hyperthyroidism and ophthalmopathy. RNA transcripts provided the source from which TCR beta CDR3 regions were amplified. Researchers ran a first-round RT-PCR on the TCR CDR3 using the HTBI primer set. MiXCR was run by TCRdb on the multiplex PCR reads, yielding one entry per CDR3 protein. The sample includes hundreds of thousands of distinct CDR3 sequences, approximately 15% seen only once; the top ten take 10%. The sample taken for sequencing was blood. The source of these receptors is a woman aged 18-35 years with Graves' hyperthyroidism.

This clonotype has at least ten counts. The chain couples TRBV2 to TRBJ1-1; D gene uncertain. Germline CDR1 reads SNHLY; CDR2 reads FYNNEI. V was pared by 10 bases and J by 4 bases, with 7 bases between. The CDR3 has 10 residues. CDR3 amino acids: CAIRVTEAFF. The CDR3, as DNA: TGTGCCATTCGGGTCACTGAAGCTTTCTTT.

The DNA of the CDR3 is TGTGCCACCAGTGGTACTAGCGGGAGGGCCCTCGACAATGAGCAGTTCTTC. Its protein is CATSGTSGRALDNEQFF. V usage is TRBV24-1 and J usage is TRBJ2-1, with TRBD2 matching over 13 bases. The CDR3 extends over 17 amino acids. CDR1 and CDR2 (germline): KGHDR, SFDVKD. Unmatched junction bases numbered 8, after V lost 5 bases and J lost 5 bases.

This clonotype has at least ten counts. The CDR3 here is CASSLDSGTGLYEQYF. The CDR3 DNA reads TGTGCCAGCAGCTTAGATAGTGGGACAGGCCTATACGAGCAGTACTTC. The rearrangement links TRBV7-2 to TRBJ2-7; 8 bases match TRBD1. Germline CDR1 is SGHTA and CDR2 is FQGNSA. J lost 4 bases, V lost 1 base, and 9 bases had no gene match. The CDR3 covers 16 residues.

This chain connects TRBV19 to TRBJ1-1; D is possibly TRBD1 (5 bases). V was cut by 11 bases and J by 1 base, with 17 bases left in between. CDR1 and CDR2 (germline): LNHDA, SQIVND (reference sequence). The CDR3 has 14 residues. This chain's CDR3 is CASKPGVTNTEAFF. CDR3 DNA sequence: TGTGCCTCAAAACCGGGGGTAACGAACACTGAAGCTTTCTTT.

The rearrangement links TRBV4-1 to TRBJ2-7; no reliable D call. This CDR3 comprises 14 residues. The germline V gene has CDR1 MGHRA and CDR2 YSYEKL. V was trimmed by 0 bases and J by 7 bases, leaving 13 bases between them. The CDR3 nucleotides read TGCGCCAGCAGCCAAGATCCTCCCGCCGGGGAGCAGTACTTC. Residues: CASSQDPPAGEQYF.

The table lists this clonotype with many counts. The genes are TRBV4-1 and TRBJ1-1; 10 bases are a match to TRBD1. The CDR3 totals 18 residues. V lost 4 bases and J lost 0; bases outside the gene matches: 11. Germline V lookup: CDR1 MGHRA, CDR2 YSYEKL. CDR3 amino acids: CASSRTGTGAFLNTEAFF. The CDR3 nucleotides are TGCGCCAGCAGCCGAACCGGGACAGGGGCGTTTCTGAACACTGAAGCTTTCTTT.

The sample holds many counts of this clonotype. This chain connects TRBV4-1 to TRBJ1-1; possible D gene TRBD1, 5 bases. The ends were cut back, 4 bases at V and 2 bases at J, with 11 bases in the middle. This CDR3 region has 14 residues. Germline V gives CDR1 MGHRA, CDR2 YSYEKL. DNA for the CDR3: TGCGCCAGCAGCCCAGGGCAGATCAACACTGAAGCTTTCTTT. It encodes CASSPGQINTEAFF.

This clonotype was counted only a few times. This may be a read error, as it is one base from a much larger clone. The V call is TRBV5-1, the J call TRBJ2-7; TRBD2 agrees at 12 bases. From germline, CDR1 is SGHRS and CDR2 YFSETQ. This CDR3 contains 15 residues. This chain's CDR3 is CASSQASGRAYEQHF. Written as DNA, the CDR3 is TGTGCCAGCAGTCAAGCTAGCGGGAGGGCCTACGAGCAGCACTTC.

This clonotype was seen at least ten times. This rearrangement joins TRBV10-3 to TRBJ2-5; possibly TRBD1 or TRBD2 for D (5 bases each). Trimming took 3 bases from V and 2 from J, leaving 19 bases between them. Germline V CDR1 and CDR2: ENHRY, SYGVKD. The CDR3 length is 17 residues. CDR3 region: CAISDPGIGEPQETQYF. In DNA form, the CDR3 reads TGTGCCATCAGTGACCCCGGGATAGGGGAGCCTCAAGAGACCCAGTACTTC.

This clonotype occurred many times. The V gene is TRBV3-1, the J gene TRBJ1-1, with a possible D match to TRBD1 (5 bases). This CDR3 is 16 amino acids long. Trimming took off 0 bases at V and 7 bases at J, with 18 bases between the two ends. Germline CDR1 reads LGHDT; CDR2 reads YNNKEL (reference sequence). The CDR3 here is CASSQDTRRGVGEAFF. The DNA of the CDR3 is TGTGCCAGCAGCCAAGATACGCGTCGAGGGGTAGGTGAAGCTTTCTTT. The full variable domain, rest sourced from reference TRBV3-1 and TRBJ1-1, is DTAVSQTPKYLVTQMGNDKSIKCEQNLGHDTMYWYKQDSKKFLKIMFSYNNKELIINETVPNRFSPKSPDKAHLNLHINSLELGDSAVYFCASSQDTRRGVGEAFFGQGTRLTVV.

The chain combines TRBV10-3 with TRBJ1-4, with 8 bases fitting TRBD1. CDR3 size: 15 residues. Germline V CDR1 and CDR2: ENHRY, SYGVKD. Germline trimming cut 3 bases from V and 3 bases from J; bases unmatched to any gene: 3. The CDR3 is CAISDSGGANEKLFF. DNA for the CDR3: TGTGCCATCAGTGACTCAGGGGGCGCTAATGAAAAACTGTTTTTT.

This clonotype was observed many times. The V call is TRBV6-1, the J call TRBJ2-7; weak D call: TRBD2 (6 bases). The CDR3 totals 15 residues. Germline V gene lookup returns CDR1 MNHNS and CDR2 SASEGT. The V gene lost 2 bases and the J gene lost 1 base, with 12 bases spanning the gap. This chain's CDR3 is CASSEPGLASYEQYF. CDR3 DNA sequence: TGTGCCAGCAGTGAACCCGGGCTAGCGTCCTACGAGCAGTACTTC.

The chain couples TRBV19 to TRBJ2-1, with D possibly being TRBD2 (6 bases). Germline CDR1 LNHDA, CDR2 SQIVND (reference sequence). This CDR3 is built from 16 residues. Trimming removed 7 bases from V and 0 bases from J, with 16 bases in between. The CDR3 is CASTPGGRDSYNEQFF. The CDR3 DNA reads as TGTGCCAGTACCCCCGGAGGGCGAGACTCCTACAATGAGCAGTTCTTC.

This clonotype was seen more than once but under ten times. CDR3: CASSESQGVAGYTF. The CDR3 DNA reads TGTGCCAGCAGTGAGTCACAGGGTGTTGCTGGCTACACCTTC. The chain has TRBV2 and TRBJ1-2; tentatively, D is TRBD1 (6 bases). Germline V CDR1 and CDR2: SNHLY, FYNNEI. This CDR3 has 14 amino acids. V was trimmed by 3 bases and J by 7 bases, leaving 15 bases between them.

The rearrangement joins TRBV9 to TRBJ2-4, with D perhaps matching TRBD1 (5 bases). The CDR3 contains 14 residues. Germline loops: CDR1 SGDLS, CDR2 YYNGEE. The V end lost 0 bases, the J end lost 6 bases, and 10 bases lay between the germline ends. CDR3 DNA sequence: TGTGCCAGCAGCGTAGAGGGGTCGGGAAACATTCAGTACTTC. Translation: CASSVEGSGNIQYF.

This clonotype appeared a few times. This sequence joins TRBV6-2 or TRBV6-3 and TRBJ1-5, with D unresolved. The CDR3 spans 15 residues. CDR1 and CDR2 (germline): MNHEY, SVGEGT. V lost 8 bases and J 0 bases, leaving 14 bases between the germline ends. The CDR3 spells CASASRANSNQPQHF. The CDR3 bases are TGTGCCAGCGCTTCGCGTGCCAATAGCAATCAGCCCCAGCATTTT.

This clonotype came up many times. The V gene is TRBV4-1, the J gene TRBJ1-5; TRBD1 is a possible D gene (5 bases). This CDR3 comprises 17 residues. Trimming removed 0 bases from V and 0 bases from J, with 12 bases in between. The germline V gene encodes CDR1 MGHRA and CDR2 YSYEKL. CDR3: CASSQEGRGNSNQPQHF. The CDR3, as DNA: TGCGCCAGCAGCCAAGAGGGTCGGGGGAATAGCAATCAGCCCCAGCATTTT.

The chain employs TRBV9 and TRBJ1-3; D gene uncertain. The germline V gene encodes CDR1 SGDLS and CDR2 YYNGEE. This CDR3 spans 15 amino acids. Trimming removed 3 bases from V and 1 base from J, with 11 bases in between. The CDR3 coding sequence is TGTGCCAGCAGCGCCAACGAAGGATCTGGAAACACCATATATTTT. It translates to CASSANEGSGNTIYF.

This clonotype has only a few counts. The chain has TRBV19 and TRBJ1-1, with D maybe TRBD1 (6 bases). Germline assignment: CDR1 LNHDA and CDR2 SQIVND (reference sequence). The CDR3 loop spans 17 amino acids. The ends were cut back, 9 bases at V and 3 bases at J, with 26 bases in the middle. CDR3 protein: CASLPSEGGYRDTEAFF. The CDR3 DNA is TGTGCCAGCCTACCCTCAGAGGGGGGCTACCGGGACACTGAAGCTTTCTTT.

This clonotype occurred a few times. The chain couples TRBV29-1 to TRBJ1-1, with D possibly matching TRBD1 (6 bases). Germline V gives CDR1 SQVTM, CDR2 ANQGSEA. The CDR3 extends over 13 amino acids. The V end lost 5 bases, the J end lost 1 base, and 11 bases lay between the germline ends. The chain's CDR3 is CSVRSGANTEAFF. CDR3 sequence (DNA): TGCAGCGTTCGGTCAGGGGCGAACACTGAAGCTTTCTTT.

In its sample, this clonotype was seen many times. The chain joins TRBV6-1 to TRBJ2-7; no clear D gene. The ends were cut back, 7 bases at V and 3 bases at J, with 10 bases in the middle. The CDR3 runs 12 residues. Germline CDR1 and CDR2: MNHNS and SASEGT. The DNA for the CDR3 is TGTGCCAGCAAAAACACTTACTACGAGCAGTACTTC. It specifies CASKNTYYEQYF.

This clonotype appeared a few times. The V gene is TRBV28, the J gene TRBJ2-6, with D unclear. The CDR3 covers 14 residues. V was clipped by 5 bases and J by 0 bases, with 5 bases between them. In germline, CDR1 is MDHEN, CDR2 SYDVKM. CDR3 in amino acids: CASSGPSGANVLTF. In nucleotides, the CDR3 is TGTGCCAGCAGTGGGCCCTCTGGGGCCAACGTCCTGACTTTC.

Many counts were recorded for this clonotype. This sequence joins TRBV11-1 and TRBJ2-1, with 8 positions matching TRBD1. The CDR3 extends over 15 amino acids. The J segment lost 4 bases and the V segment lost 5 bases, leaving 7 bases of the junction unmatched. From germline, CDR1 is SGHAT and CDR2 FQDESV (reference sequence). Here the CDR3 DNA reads TGTGCCAGCAGCCGCCGGGGACAGGTGTACAATGAGCAGTTCTTC. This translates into CASSRRGQVYNEQFF.

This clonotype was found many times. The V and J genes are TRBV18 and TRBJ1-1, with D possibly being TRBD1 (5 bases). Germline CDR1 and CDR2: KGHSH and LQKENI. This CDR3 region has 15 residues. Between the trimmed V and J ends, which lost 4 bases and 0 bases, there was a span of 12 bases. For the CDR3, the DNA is TGTGCCAGCTCACGCCTCGGGGGATTGAACACTGAAGCTTTCTTT. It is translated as CASSRLGGLNTEAFF.

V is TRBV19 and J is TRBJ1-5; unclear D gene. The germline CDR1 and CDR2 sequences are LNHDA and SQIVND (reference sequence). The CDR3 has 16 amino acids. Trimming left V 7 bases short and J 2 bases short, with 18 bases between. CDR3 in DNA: TGTGCCAGTAACCCAAGCCGGAAGGGAGGCAATCAGCCCCAGCATTTT. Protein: CASNPSRKGGNQPQHF.

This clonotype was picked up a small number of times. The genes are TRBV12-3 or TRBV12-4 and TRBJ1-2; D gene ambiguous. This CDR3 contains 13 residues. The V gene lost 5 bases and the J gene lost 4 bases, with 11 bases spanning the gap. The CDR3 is CASSHDGSYGYTF. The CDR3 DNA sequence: TGTGCCAGCAGTCACGACGGGTCCTATGGCTACACCTTC.

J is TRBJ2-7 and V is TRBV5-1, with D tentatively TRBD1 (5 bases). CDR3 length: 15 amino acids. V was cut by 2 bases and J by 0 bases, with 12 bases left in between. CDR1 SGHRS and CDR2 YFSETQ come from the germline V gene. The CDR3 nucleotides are TGCGCCAGCAGCTTAGATGGGGCAGCCTCCTACGAGCAGTACTTC. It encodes CASSLDGAASYEQYF.

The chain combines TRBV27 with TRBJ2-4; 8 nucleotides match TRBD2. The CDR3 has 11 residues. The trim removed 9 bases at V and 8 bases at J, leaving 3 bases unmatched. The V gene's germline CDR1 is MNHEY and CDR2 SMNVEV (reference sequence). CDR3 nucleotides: TGTGCCAGTCGGGGGGGTGACATTCAGTACTTC. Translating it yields CASRGGDIQYF.